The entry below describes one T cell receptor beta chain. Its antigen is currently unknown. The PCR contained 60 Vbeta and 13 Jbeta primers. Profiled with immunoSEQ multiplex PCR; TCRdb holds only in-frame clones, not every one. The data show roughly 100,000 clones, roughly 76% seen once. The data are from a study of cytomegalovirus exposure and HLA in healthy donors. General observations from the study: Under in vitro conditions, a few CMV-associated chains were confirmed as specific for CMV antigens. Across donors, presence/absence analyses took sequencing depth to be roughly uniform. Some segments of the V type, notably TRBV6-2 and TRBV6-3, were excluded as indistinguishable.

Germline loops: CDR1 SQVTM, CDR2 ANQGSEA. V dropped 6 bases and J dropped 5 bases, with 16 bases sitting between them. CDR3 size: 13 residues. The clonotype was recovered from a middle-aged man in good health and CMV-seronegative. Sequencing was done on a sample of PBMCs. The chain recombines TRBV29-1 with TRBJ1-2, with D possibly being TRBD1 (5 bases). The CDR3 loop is CSVQAVVGYGYTF. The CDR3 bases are TGCAGCGTACAGGCTGTGGTGGGGTATGGCTACACCTTC.